These 30 T cell receptor beta chains were sequenced from one sample in a study of blood T cell repertoires in COVID-19. TCRdb's table, derived via immunoSEQ multiplex PCR, lists solely in-frame clones and lacks some. The profile shows 300,000 to 350,000 clones, around 90% of them singletons. The sample consisted of peripheral blood. Source of these receptors: a man between 18 and 35 years old with active or convalescent COVID-19.

The CDR3 is CASSHETGVTGELFF. CDR3 DNA sequence: TGTGCCAGCAGCCACGAGACGGGGGTTACCGGGGAGCTGTTTTTT. The chain joins TRBV7-9 to TRBJ2-2; D may be TRBD2 (6 bases). V gave up 5 bases and J gave up 5 bases, with 15 bases separating them. CDR1 is SEHNR, CDR2 FQNEAQ, per germline (reference sequence). CDR3 length: 15 residues. The variable domain in full, with the rest retrieved from reference TRBV7-9 and TRBJ2-2, is DTGVSQNPRHKITKRGQNVTFRCDPISEHNRLYWYRQTLGQGPEFLTYFQNEAQLEKSRLLSDRFSAERPKGSFSTLEIQRTEQGDSAMYLCASSHETGVTGELFFGEGSRLTVL.

The chain couples TRBV7-9 to TRBJ1-1; D not resolved. The CDR3 spans 14 residues. Germline-derived CDR1 and CDR2 are SEHNR and FQNEAQ (reference sequence). The V end lost 5 bases, the J end lost 4 bases, and 14 bases lay between the germline ends. The CDR3 nucleotides read TGTGCCAGCAGCGGTTGGGAGCAGGCCACTGAAGCTTTCTTT. Amino acid sequence: CASSGWEQATEAFF.

The rearrangement joins TRBV7-3 to TRBJ2-1; 10 bases align to TRBD2. This CDR3 is 15 amino acids long. Germline-derived CDR1 and CDR2 are SGHTA and FQGTGA. J lost 7 bases, V lost 2 bases, and 5 bases had no gene match. CDR3 bases: TGTGCCAGCAGCTTACAACTAGCGGGAAAGAATGAGCAGTTCTTC. It specifies CASSLQLAGKNEQFF. Combining the CDR3 with reference TRBV7-3 and TRBJ2-1 gives the whole variable domain GAGVSQTPSNKVTEKGKYVELRCDPISGHTALYWYRQSLGQGPEFLIYFQGTGAADDSGLPNDRFFAVRPEGSVSTLKIQRTERGDSAVYLCASSLQLAGKNEQFFGPGTRLTVL.

This clone was counted once. The chain couples TRBV3-1 (or the pseudogene TRBV3-2) to TRBJ1-1; D is unclear. This CDR3 comprises 15 residues. V was clipped by 0 bases and J by 11 bases, with 19 bases between them. Germline V gene sequence: CDR1 LGHDT, CDR2 YNNKEL (reference sequence). CDR3 coding DNA: TGTGCCAGCAGCCAAGAATTTCAGGAAGCGGAATGGGCTTTCTTT. It is translated as CASSQEFQEAEWAFF.

In this sample, this clone turned up once. The genes are TRBV3-1 (or the pseudogene TRBV3-2) and TRBJ1-6; TRBD1 matches at 7 bases. Trimming cost V 4 bases and J 8 bases; bases outside gene matches: 5. This CDR3 is 14 amino acids long. The germline gives CDR1 LGHDT, CDR2 YNNKEL (reference sequence). The CDR3 sequence is CASSLGDRDSPLHF. The CDR3 DNA follows: TGTGCCAGCAGCCTGGGGGACAGAGATTCACCCCTCCACTTT.

This clone was counted a few times. V usage is TRBV7-9 and J usage is TRBJ1-2; D is perhaps TRBD1 (6 bases). V lost 1 base and J lost 0, with 12 bases in between. CDR3 length equals 16 residues. The germline V gene encodes CDR1 SEHNR and CDR2 FQNEAQ (reference sequence). The CDR3 is CASSLDAGQSNYGYTF. The CDR3 DNA sequence: TGTGCCAGCAGCTTAGACGCTGGACAGTCTAACTATGGCTACACCTTC.

This chain joins TRBV18 and TRBJ2-7; D gene ambiguous. The V and J ends lost 1 base and 0 bases respectively, with 13 bases between them. From germline, CDR1 is KGHSH and CDR2 LQKENI. CDR3 length equals 16 residues. DNA of the CDR3: TGTGCCAGCTCACCACTTCAATCAGCGAGCTCCTACGAGCAGTACTTC. Its protein product is CASSPLQSASSYEQYF.

The rearrangement links TRBV19 to TRBJ2-1; 11 bases agree with TRBD2. Germline trimming cut 5 bases from V and 10 bases from J; bases unmatched to any gene: 13. Germline lookup yields CDR1 LNHDA and CDR2 SQIVND (reference sequence). The CDR3 has 16 residues. The CDR3 here is CASSVREQLAGDEQFF. Here the CDR3 DNA reads TGTGCCAGTAGTGTCCGCGAGCAACTAGCGGGAGACGAGCAGTTCTTC.

This clone turned up a few times. The chain employs TRBV21-1 and TRBJ1-2; TRBD1, as called in the table, went unchecked against the DNA. TRBV21-1 corresponds to a pseudogene. The CDR3 sequence is 14 residues long. CDR3 bases: TGTGCCAGCATCGAATCGGACAGGGACTATGGCTACACCTTC. It translates to CASIESDRDYGYTF.

The chain carries TRBV6-5 and TRBJ2-1; 10 bases fit TRBD2. V was clipped by 6 bases and J by 10 bases; unmatched bases: 12. CDR1 is MNHEY, CDR2 SVGAGI, per germline. CDR3 length: 15 amino acids. This CDR3 reads CASSPLGTSAGEQFF. In DNA form, the CDR3 reads TGTGCCAGCAGCCCACTCGGGACTAGCGCGGGGGAGCAGTTCTTC.

The genes are TRBV5-1 and TRBJ1-6; 8 nucleotides match TRBD1. CDR3 length: 15 residues. Germline values: CDR1 SGHRS, CDR2 YFSETQ. Trimming at V came to 0 bases and at J to 8 bases, leaving 4 bases not matched to a gene. CDR3 amino acids: CASSLAGQGDSPLHF. CDR3 bases: TGCGCCAGCAGCTTGGCCGGACAGGGAGATTCACCCCTCCACTTT.

V gene TRBV7-2 combines with J gene TRBJ1-2, with TRBD1 matching over 7 bases. CDR1 and CDR2 from the germline V gene are SGHTA and FQGNSA. V dropped 1 base and J dropped 3; count of bases not matched to a gene: 5. This CDR3 has 15 residues. As DNA, the CDR3 is TGTGCCAGCAGCTTAGGTGCGGACAGGTACTATGGCTACACCTTC. It encodes CASSLGADRYYGYTF. Complete variable domain (other parts from reference TRBV7-2 and TRBJ1-2): GAGVSQSPSNKVTEKGKDVELRCDPISGHTALYWYRQSLGQGLEFLIYFQGNSAPDKSGLPSDRFSAERTGGSVSTLTIQRTQQEDSAVYLCASSLGADRYYGYTFGSGTRLTVV.

Here the CDR3 reads CATSDPKQGNNEKLFF. The CDR3 DNA is TGTGCCACCAGTGACCCCAAACAGGGGAATAATGAAAAACTGTTTTTT. The chain carries TRBV24-1 and TRBJ1-4, with TRBD1 identical over 7 bases. J gave up 4 bases and V 4 bases, and 8 bases lay outside the gene matches. The CDR3 runs to 16 residues. CDR1 is KGHDR and CDR2 is SFDVKD in the germline V gene.

On this clone: Other nucleotide sequences in the sample specify the same CDR3. CDR3 sequence (DNA): TGTGCCAGCAGGTCAGAAGAGACCCAGTACTTC. Translating gives CASRSEETQYF. This rearrangement joins TRBV28 to TRBJ2-5; no reliable D call. The V end lost 6 bases, the J end lost 3 bases, and 5 bases lay between the germline ends. The V gene's germline CDR1 is MDHEN and CDR2 SYDVKM. This CDR3 has 11 amino acids.

The rearrangement joins TRBV6-5 to TRBJ2-1; possible D gene TRBD1, 6 bases. V was trimmed by 6 bases and J by 3 bases, leaving 15 bases between them. The CDR3 has 15 residues. Germline V CDR1 and CDR2: MNHEY, SVGAGI. In nucleotides, the CDR3 is TGTGCCAGCAGGACCGGGACATTTATCTACAATGAGCAGTTCTTC. Encoded protein: CASRTGTFIYNEQFF.

As to this clone: At the DNA level, this CDR3 is encoded by other sequences in the same sample as well. The CDR3 sequence: CASRHSQGTEAFF. CDR3 sequence (DNA): TGCGCCAGCAGGCACTCACAGGGGACTGAAGCTTTCTTT. V gene TRBV5-1 combines with J gene TRBJ1-1; 7 bases line up with TRBD1. The junction had 6 bases not matched to a gene; V was cut back by 5 bases and J by 5 bases. Per germline, CDR1 SGHRS and CDR2 YFSETQ. The CDR3 extends over 13 amino acids.

This rearrangement joins TRBV29-1 to TRBJ1-1; D gene uncertain. Germline CDR1 reads SQVTM; CDR2 reads ANQGSEA. V lost 4 bases and J lost 0, with 12 bases in between. This CDR3 is 14 amino acids long. The CDR3 loop reads CSVVYRPMNTEAFF. For the CDR3, the DNA is TGCAGCGTTGTTTACAGACCCATGAACACTGAAGCTTTCTTT.

Here the CDR3 reads CASPTREKLFF. The CDR3 DNA reads as TGTGCCAGCCCTACTAGGGAAAAACTGTTTTTT. V is TRBV11-3 and J is TRBJ1-4, with no clear D. CDR3 size: 11 residues. Germline assignment: CDR1 SGHNT and CDR2 YENEEA. Trimming cost V 8 bases and J 8 bases, with 9 bases left between them.

The chain carries TRBV28 and TRBJ1-5; 11 nucleotides agree with TRBD1. Germline V gives CDR1 MDHEN, CDR2 SYDVKM. The CDR3 covers 18 residues. V lost 6 bases to trimming and J lost 2 bases; unmatched junction nucleotides: 12. The CDR3 bases are TGTGCCAGCAGGTCTGGACAGGGGGCTTTTTTTGGCAATCAGCCCCAGCATTTT. It translates to CASRSGQGAFFGNQPQHF. The full variable domain, with the rest looked up from reference TRBV28 and TRBJ1-5, is DVKVTQSSRYLVKRTGEKVFLECVQDMDHENMFWYRQDPGLGLRLIYFSYDVKMKEKGDIPEGYSVSREKKERFSLILESASTNQTSMYLCASRSGQGAFFGNQPQHFGDGTRLSIL.

V and J are TRBV5-1 and TRBJ2-7; 11 nucleotides line up with TRBD2. Trimming removed 0 bases from V and 4 bases from J; junction bases left unmatched: 12. CDR1 SGHRS and CDR2 YFSETQ come from the germline V gene. This CDR3 comprises 18 residues. This CDR3 is CASSLVAGGLQGPYEQYF. The CDR3 DNA reads TGCGCCAGCAGCTTGGTAGCGGGAGGGTTACAGGGCCCATACGAGCAGTACTTC.

V is TRBV19 and J is TRBJ1-5, with D unclear. The CDR3 contains 13 residues. Germline CDR1 LNHDA, CDR2 SQIVND (reference sequence). V was pared by 10 bases and J by 0 bases, with 10 bases between. Here the CDR3 DNA reads TGTGCCACTCAAGAGCTTAGCAATCAGCCCCAGCATTTT. This gives the protein CATQELSNQPQHF.

The V gene is TRBV28, the J gene TRBJ1-2; 12 bases align to TRBD1. This CDR3 has 15 residues. The ends lost 2 bases at V and 6 bases at J; junction bases unmatched: 4. CDR1 is MDHEN and CDR2 is SYDVKM in the germline V gene. For the CDR3, the DNA is TGTGCCAGCAGTTTAGTTGGGACAGGGGGCCATGGCTACACCTTC. Its translation: CASSLVGTGGHGYTF.

The V gene is TRBV11-2, the J gene TRBJ1-1, with D hard to call. The V and J ends lost 6 bases and 4 bases respectively, with 9 bases between them. The CDR3 is 12 residues long. In germline, CDR1 is SGHAT, CDR2 FQNNGV. The CDR3 DNA sequence: TGTGCCAGCAGGGCTCATGGCACTGAAGCTTTCTTT. Translation gives CASRAHGTEAFF. The variable domain in full, with the rest retrieved from reference TRBV11-2 and TRBJ1-1, is EAGVAQSPRYKIIEKRQSVAFWCNPISGHATLYWYQQILGQGPKLLIQFQNNGVVDDSQLPKDRFSAERLKGVDSTLKIQPAKLEDSAVYLCASRAHGTEAFFGQGTRLTVV.

The chain links TRBV7-2 to TRBJ1-6; 8 nucleotides line up with TRBD1. With 4 bases clipped from V and 2 bases from J, the junction kept 4 bases outside the gene matches. The germline V gene has CDR1 SGHTA and CDR2 FQGNSA. The CDR3 extends over 16 amino acids. In DNA, the CDR3 is TGTGCCAGCAGCTCCGACAGGGGTACCTATAATTCACCCCTCCACTTT. Amino acids: CASSSDRGTYNSPLHF.

The V call is TRBV2, the J call TRBJ1-1; D unclear. This CDR3 spans 14 amino acids. Germline CDR1 is SNHLY and CDR2 is FYNNEI. Trimming took 2 bases from V and 6 from J, leaving 13 bases between them. The CDR3 bases are TGTGCCAGCAGTGAATTCACCTCGGTCGCTGAAGCTTTCTTT. Residues: CASSEFTSVAEAFF.

As to this clone: Distinct nucleotide sequences in the sample also encode this CDR3. The rearrangement uses TRBV18 and TRBJ2-1; 10 bases map to TRBD2. Germline trimming cut 2 bases from V and 0 bases from J; bases unmatched to any gene: 1. CDR3 length: 16 amino acids. Germline V gene data show CDR1 as KGHSH and CDR2 as LQKENI. The CDR3 DNA reads as TGTGCCAGCTCACCAAGGACTAGCGGCTCCTACAATGAGCAGTTCTTC. It yields the protein CASSPRTSGSYNEQFF. Full variable domain (missing parts from reference TRBV18 and TRBJ2-1): NAGVMQNPRHLVRRRGQEARLRCSPMKGHSHVYWYRQLPEEGLKFMVYLQKENIIDESGMPKERFSAEFPKEGPSILRIQQVVRGDSAAYFCASSPRTSGSYNEQFFGPGTRLTVL.

This rearrangement joins TRBV15 to TRBJ1-6; D is unresolved. The length of the CDR3 is 18 residues. Germline CDR1 and CDR2: LNHNV and YYDKDF (reference sequence). V was pared by 1 base and J by 0 bases, with 13 bases between. CDR3 bases: TGTGCCACCAGCAGAGCCTTGAGGGTGGGCTCCTATAATTCACCCCTCCACTTT. The encoded protein is CATSRALRVGSYNSPLHF.

This rearrangement joins TRBV4-1 to TRBJ1-5; 10 bases line up with TRBD1. The CDR3 sequence is 15 residues long. Losses at the gene ends were 3 bases for V and 6 bases for J; bases not matched to a gene: 5. The germline V gene encodes CDR1 MGHRA and CDR2 YSYEKL. This chain's CDR3 is CASSQPRDRGQPQHF. DNA for the CDR3: TGCGCCAGCAGCCAGCCCCGGGACAGGGGTCAGCCCCAGCATTTT.

This chain joins TRBV4-1 and TRBJ1-5; a possible D gene is TRBD1 (5 bases). The V and J ends lost 0 bases and 1 base respectively, with 13 bases between them. This CDR3 region has 17 residues. CDR1 and CDR2 (germline): MGHRA, YSYEKL. CDR3: CASSQDGRGKSNQPQHF. The CDR3 bases are TGCGCCAGCAGCCAAGATGGGAGGGGCAAAAGCAATCAGCCCCAGCATTTT.

This clone was detected only once. The CDR3 DNA is TGTGCCACCCAGGCCCGGGGTCTCTATGGCTACACCTTC. It yields the protein CATQARGLYGYTF. V is TRBV19 and J is TRBJ1-2, with D unclear. Trimming took off 10 bases at V and 4 bases at J, with 16 bases between the two ends. There are 13 residues in the CDR3. Germline assignment: CDR1 LNHDA and CDR2 SQIVND (reference sequence).